Shown below are 14 T cell receptor beta chains from a single sample sequenced in a study of human T cells and chemical hapten exposure. Time point specified: pre-sensitization, week 0. Treatment described: therapeutic diphenylcyclopropenone sensitization with weekly scalp DPC. MiXCR, applied by TCRdb to the RACE reads, yields one record per CDR3 protein. The sample lists 300,000 to 450,000 distinct CDR3 sequences; 5.1% were seen once. Source: whole blood, taken in connection with sensitization to the hapten diphenylcyclopropenone (DPC). The receptors originated from a woman in her fifties or sixties with alopecia areata. Some clones in this sample may be carry-over from other donors' samples.

This clonotype was observed once. Its ends do not fully match the called genes, so a read error is possible. The chain links TRBV15 to TRBJ2-3; D not certain. Germline values: CDR1 LNHNV, CDR2 YYDKDF (reference sequence). The CDR3 has 13 amino acids. The CDR3 reads CASSRDLTDTQYF. CDR3 DNA sequence: TGTGCCTCCAGCAGAGATCTCACAGATACGCAGTATTTT.

This clonotype has only a few counts. The V and J genes are TRBV6-5 and TRBJ2-1, with a tentative D call TRBD2 (5 bases). Trimming left V 6 bases short and J 2 bases short, with 20 bases between. The CDR3 spans 17 residues. Germline V CDR1 and CDR2: MNHEY, SVGAGI. The CDR3, as DNA: TGTGCCAGCAGGCTCCGAAGAGCGGATTATACCTACAATGAGCAGTTCTTC. It encodes CASRLRRADYTYNEQFF.

This clonotype was seen many times. The rearrangement uses TRBV3-1 and TRBJ2-1; 9 positions match TRBD2. Germline V gene lookup returns CDR1 LGHDT and CDR2 YNNKEL (reference sequence). Trimming cost V 2 bases and J 0 bases; bases outside gene matches: 2. This CDR3 spans 16 amino acids. The CDR3 DNA reads TGTGCCAGCAGCCAACTTAGCGGGAGCTCCTACAATGAGCAGTTCTTC. Translating gives CASSQLSGSSYNEQFF.

CDR3 nucleotides: TGTGCCAGCAGTGAAGGAAGGTTAGGGGGGCTGAACACTGAAGCTTTCTTT. It is translated as CASSEGRLGGLNTEAFF. The V and J genes are TRBV6-1 and TRBJ1-1; tentative D call: TRBD1 (6 bases). V lost 1 base to trimming and J lost 0 bases, with 15 bases between them. The germline V gene has CDR1 MNHNS and CDR2 SASEGT. This CDR3 has 17 residues.

This clonotype was picked up many times. The J gene is TRBJ2-3, the V gene TRBV5-1; the match to TRBD1 covers 7 bases. Germline CDR1 SGHRS, CDR2 YFSETQ. J gave up 2 bases and V 2 bases, and 5 bases lay outside the gene matches. This CDR3 is 15 amino acids long. CDR3 amino acids: CASSFTGVYTDTQYF. The CDR3 nucleotides read TGCGCCAGCAGCTTCACAGGGGTATACACAGATACGCAGTATTTT.

This clonotype was found many times. CDR3 sequence: CASSPPGAGYTF. CDR3 bases: TGTGCCAGCTCACCCCCCGGGGCTGGCTACACCTTC. This chain connects TRBV18 to TRBJ1-2, with a tentative D call TRBD1 (5 bases). CDR1 and CDR2 from the germline V gene are KGHSH and LQKENI. The CDR3 is made up of 12 amino acids. The V end lost 3 bases, the J end lost 7 bases, and 9 bases lay between the germline ends. Full variable domain (missing parts from reference TRBV18 and TRBJ1-2): NAGVMQNPRHLVRRRGQEARLRCSPMKGHSHVYWYRQLPEEGLKFMVYLQKENIIDESGMPKERFSAEFPKEGPSILRIQQVVRGDSAAYFCASSPPGAGYTFGSGTRLTVV.

The table lists this clonotype with many counts. The gene calls are TRBV7-9 and TRBJ2-1, with D possibly matching TRBD1 (6 bases). The ends were cut back, 5 bases at V and 2 bases at J, with 16 bases in the middle. Per the germline V gene, CDR1 is SEHNR and CDR2 is FQNEAQ (reference sequence). The CDR3 has 16 amino acids. This CDR3 is CASSVRWGLPYNEQFF. DNA for the CDR3: TGTGCCAGCAGCGTAAGATGGGGGCTTCCCTACAATGAGCAGTTCTTC.

The chain combines TRBV29-1 with TRBJ1-1, with a weak D call TRBD1 (5 bases). V was shortened by 1 base and J by 3 bases, with 9 bases between the two germline ends. Germline-derived CDR1 and CDR2 are SQVTM and ANQGSEA. This CDR3 has 13 amino acids. CDR3 sequence reads: CSVEGGGDTEAFF. DNA of the CDR3: TGCAGCGTTGAAGGGGGCGGGGACACTGAAGCTTTCTTT.

This clonotype occurred many times. The chain is built from TRBV7-2 and TRBJ2-7; a weak D match, TRBD2 (6 bases). The germline V and J ends were trimmed by 1 base and 7 bases, with 11 bases remaining between them. Germline CDR1 SGHTA, CDR2 FQGNSA. The CDR3 spans 13 residues. For the CDR3, the DNA is TGTGCCAGCAGCTTAGGGGGACTCAGGGAGCAGTACTTC. It codes for CASSLGGLREQYF.

This clonotype was picked up many times. The chain is built from TRBV6-5 and TRBJ2-7, with 10 bases lining up with TRBD2. The germline CDR1 and CDR2 sequences are MNHEY and SVGAGI. The CDR3 runs to 15 residues. Trimming removed 7 bases from V and 0 bases from J; junction bases left unmatched: 6. In nucleotides, the CDR3 is TGTGCCAGCAAAACACTAGCGGGGAGCTCCTACGAGCAGTACTTC. It encodes CASKTLAGSSYEQYF.

The sample holds many counts of this clonotype. The chain recombines TRBV20-1 with TRBJ1-2; D possibly corresponds to TRBD1 (6 bases). This CDR3 is built from 13 residues. Germline V gene sequence: CDR1 DFQATT, CDR2 SNEGSKA (reference sequence). CDR3 amino acids: CSAGGARVPGYTF. DNA of the CDR3: TGCAGCGCTGGGGGGGCGCGGGTGCCTGGCTACACCTTC.

In its sample, this clonotype was seen a few times. The chain combines TRBV27 with TRBJ2-3; perhaps TRBD2 as D (5 bases). CDR1 is MNHEY and CDR2 is SMNVEV in the germline V gene (reference sequence). The V and J ends lost 7 bases and 7 bases respectively, with 12 bases between them. The CDR3 has 12 amino acids. The CDR3 nucleotides are TGTGCCAGCATGGGCGAGGGTTATACGCAGTATTTT. Its translation is CASMGEGYTQYF.

This clonotype was seen only a few times. The rearrangement joins TRBV3-1 to TRBJ1-5, with TRBD1 as a possible D gene (6 bases). The CDR3 runs to 14 residues. V was trimmed by 8 bases and J by 4 bases, leaving 15 bases between them. Germline V CDR1 and CDR2: LGHDT, YNNKEL (reference sequence). The CDR3 nucleotides read TGTGCCAGCGGGGGGGCAAGAGATAATCAGCCCCAGCATTTT. It yields the protein CASGGARDNQPQHF.

The table lists this clonotype with many counts. This chain links TRBV7-6 with TRBJ2-5; D could derive from TRBD1 or TRBD2 (6 bases each). The CDR3 consists of 16 residues. The V gene's germline CDR1 is SGHVS and CDR2 FNYEAQ. Trimming stripped 5 bases from V and 5 bases from J, with 21 bases between. The CDR3, as DNA: TGTGCCAGCAGCCCAGAGGGGGACTCCAGGATGGAGACCCAGTACTTC. Translation gives CASSPEGDSRMETQYF.